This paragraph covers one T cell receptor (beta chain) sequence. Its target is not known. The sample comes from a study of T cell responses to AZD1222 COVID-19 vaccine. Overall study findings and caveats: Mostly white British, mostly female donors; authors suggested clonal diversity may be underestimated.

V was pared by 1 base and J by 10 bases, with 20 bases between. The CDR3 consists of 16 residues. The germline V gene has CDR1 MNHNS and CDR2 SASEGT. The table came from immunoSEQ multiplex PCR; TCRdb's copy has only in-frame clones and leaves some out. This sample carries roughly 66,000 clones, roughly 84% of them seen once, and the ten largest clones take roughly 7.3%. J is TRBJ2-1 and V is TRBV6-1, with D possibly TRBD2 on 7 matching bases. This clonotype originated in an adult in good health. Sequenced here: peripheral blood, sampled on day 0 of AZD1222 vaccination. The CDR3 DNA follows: TGTGCCAGCAGTGAAGAGGGGGGGTCTGGGTCACCCGAGCAGTTCTTC. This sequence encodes CASSEEGGSGSPEQFF.